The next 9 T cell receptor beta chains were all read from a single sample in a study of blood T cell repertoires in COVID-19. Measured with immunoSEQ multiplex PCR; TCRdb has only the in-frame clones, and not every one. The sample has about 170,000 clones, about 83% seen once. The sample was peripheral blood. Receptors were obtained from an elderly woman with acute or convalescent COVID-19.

This CDR3 is CTTPVGGVADEQYF. The DNA of the CDR3 is TGCACAACCCCTGTGGGGGGGGTAGCGGACGAGCAGTACTTC. V and J are TRBV1 and TRBJ2-7; TRBD2 was called by the table and not checked on the DNA. TRBV1 is shown as a pseudogene. The length of the CDR3 is 14 residues.

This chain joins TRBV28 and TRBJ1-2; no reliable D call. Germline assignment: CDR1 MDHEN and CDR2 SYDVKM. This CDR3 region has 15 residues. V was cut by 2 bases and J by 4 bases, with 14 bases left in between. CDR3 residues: CASSLRESGFYGYTF. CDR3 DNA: TGTGCCAGCAGTTTAAGGGAATCGGGGTTCTATGGCTACACCTTC.

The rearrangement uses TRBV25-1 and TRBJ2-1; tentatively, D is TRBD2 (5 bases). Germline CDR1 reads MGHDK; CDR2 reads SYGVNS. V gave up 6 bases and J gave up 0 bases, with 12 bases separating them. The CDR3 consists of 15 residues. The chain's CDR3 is CASSESGPSYNEQFF. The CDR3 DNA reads TGTGCCAGCAGCGAAAGCGGACCCTCCTACAATGAGCAGTTCTTC.

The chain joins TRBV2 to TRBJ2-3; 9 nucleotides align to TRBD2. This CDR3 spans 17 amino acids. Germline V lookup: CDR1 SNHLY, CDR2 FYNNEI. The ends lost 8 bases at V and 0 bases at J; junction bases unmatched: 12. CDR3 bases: TGTGCCAGCCGGACTAGCGCAACGAGATCTAGCACAGATACGCAGTATTTT. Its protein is CASRTSATRSSTDTQYF.

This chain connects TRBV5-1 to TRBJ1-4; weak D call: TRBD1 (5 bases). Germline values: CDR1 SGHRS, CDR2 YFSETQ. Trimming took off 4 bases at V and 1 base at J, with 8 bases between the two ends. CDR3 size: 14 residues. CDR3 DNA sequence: TGCGCCAGCAGCCCCAGGGTAACTAATGAAAAACTGTTTTTT. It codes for CASSPRVTNEKLFF.

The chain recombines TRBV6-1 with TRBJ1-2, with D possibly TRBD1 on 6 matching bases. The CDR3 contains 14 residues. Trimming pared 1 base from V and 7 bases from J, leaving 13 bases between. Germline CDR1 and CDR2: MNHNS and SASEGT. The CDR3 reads CASSEGTAQVGYTF. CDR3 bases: TGTGCCAGCAGTGAAGGGACAGCCCAGGTTGGCTACACCTTC.

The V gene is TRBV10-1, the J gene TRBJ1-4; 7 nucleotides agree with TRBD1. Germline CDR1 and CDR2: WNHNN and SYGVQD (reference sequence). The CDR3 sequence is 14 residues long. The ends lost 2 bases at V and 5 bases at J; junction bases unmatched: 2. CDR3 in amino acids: CASSEGRGNEKLFF. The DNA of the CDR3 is TGCGCCAGCAGTGAGGGCAGGGGGAATGAAAAACTGTTTTTT.

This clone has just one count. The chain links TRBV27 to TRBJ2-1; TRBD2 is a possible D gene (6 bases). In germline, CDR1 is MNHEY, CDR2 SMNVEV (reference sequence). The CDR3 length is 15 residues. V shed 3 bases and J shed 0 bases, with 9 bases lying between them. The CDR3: CASSLAGSSYNEQFF. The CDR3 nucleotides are TGTGCCAGCAGTTTGGCGGGGAGCTCCTACAATGAGCAGTTCTTC.

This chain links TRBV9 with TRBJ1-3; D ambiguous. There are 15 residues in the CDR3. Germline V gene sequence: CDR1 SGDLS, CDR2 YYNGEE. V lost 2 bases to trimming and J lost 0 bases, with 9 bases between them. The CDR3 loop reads CASSVSDVSGNTIYF. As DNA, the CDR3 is TGTGCCAGCAGCGTCTCAGATGTCTCTGGAAACACCATATATTTT.